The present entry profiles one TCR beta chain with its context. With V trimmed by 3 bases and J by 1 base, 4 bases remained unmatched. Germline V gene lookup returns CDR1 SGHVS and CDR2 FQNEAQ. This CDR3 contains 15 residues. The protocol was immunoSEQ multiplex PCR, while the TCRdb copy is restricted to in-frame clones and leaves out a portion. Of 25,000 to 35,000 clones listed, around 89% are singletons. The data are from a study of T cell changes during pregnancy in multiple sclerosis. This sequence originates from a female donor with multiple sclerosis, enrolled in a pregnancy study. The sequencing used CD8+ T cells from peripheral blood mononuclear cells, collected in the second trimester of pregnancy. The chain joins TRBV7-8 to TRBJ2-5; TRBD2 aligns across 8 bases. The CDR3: CASSLTGGFQETQYF. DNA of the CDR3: TGTGCCAGCAGCTTGACGGGAGGGTTCCAAGAGACCCAGTACTTC.